This TCR beta chain was captured in a study of graft-versus-host responses after intestinal transplantation. The wider study: Multivisceral, liver-intestinal, or isolated intestinal grafts went to recipients. All recipients got anti-thymocyte globulin induction, then tacrolimus and steroids for roughly three years. Study conclusions and caveats: The study associated peak circulating GvH clone levels with early post-transplant HvG declines.

V was pared by 1 base and J by 0 bases, with 0 bases of the junction left unmatched. This CDR3 contains 16 residues. Germline-derived CDR1 and CDR2 are SGHTA and FQGTGA. This clone was seen a few times. TCRdb keeps only in-frame clones here, not all; method: immunoSEQ multiplex PCR. This table has 5,100 or so clones, 20% to 30% appearing once. Responders (roughly 200,000, CFSE-labeled) were co-plated with roughly 200,000 irradiated, violet-dye-labeled stimulators. This sample comprised alloreactive CD4+ T cells from a mixed lymphocyte reaction culture, obtained before transplantation. Subset noted: CFSE-low proliferating T cells sorted from approximately six-day pre-transplant mixed lymphocyte reaction (GvH or HvG direction). This receptor was taken from a human patient who was an organ donor for intestinal transplantation. The chain couples TRBV7-3 to TRBJ2-3; 11 positions match TRBD2. CDR3 sequence (DNA): TGTGCCAGCAGCTTAAGGACTAGCGGGAGCACAGATACGCAGTATTTT. It encodes CASSLRTSGSTDTQYF.